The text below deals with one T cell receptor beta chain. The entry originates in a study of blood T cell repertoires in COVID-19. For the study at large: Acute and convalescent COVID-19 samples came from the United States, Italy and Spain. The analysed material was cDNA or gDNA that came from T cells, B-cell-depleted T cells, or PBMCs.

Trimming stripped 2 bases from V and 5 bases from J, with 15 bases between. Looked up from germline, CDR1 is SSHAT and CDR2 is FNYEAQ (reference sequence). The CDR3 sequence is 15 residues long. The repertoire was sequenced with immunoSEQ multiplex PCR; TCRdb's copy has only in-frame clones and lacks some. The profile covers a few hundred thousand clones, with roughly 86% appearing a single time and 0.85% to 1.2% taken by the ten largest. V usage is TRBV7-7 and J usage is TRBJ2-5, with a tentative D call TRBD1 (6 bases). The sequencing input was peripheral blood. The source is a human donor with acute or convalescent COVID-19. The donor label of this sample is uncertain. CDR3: CASSLMTGPEETQYF. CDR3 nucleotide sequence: TGTGCCAGCAGCTTAATGACAGGCCCCGAGGAGACCCAGTACTTC.